This T cell receptor (beta chain) was obtained from a study of tumor-infiltrating lymphocytes in primary liver carcinoma. Researchers generated TCR beta cDNA from about 530 ng of total RNA, relying on a constant-region primer. ARM-PCR was slightly modified, and three nested multiplex PCR rounds with it gave rise to the TCR beta libraries. A C-beta reverse primer was combined with TRBV1-TRBV30 forward primers in the first two PCR rounds, and each round had 10 cycles. TCRdb processed the multiplex PCR reads anew with MiXCR; each CDR3 protein has one entry. The sample holds 100,000 to 150,000 distinct CDR3 sequences, 64% seen once. This clonotype has ten or more counts. Co-extraction of RNA and DNA was performed on roughly 20-34 mg of unsorted bulk tissue. Germline assignment: CDR1 SGHVS and CDR2 FQNEAQ. V lost 7 bases and J 5 bases, leaving 20 bases between the germline ends. This CDR3 has 15 residues.

The source of this sequence is a woman in her sixties or seventies with primary liver carcinoma and hepatitis B virus infection. Source material: liver tumor tissue from sampling region 3. This sample's subset: tumor region T3, left-lateral pole. This rearrangement joins TRBV7-8 to TRBJ2-5, with TRBD2 as a possible D gene (7 bases). The CDR3 DNA reads TGTGCCAGCATTGACGAAGGGGGAGGGCAGGAGACCCAGTACTTC. It codes for CASIDEGGGQETQYF.